The following is a TCR beta chain sequence with its context. RNA transcripts provided the source from which TCR beta CDR3 regions were amplified. The HTBI primer set was used in a first-round RT-PCR of the TCR CDR3. TCRdb re-called the multiplex PCR reads through MiXCR, storing one row per CDR3 protein. The sample lists approximately 370,000 distinct CDR3 sequences; 14% to 15% were seen once. Stable Graves' hyperthyroidism denoted no ophthalmopathy progression over 18 months. Recently diagnosed hyperthyroidism of less than 2 months' duration affected patients aged 18 to 65. The diagnostic basis comprised clinical symptoms, serum thyroxine and TRAb, thyroid ultrasound and orbital computed tomography. This sample was taken from a study of T cells in Graves' hyperthyroidism and ophthalmopathy. Background on the study: Peripheral blood draws took place at initial diagnosis, ahead of any treatment.

Germline CDR1 and CDR2: MNHEY and SMNVEV (reference sequence). The CDR3 runs to 15 residues. The V end was cut by 2 bases, the J end by 2 bases, with 11 bases between. The sequenced sample consisted of blood. The J gene is TRBJ2-3, the V gene TRBV27; the D gene is possibly TRBD2 (7 bases). The clonotype originates from a woman aged 25 to 39 with Graves' hyperthyroidism. In nucleotides, the CDR3 is TGTGCCAGCAGTTTAAGGGGGGGCAACACAGATACGCAGTATTTT. This codes for CASSLRGGNTDTQYF.